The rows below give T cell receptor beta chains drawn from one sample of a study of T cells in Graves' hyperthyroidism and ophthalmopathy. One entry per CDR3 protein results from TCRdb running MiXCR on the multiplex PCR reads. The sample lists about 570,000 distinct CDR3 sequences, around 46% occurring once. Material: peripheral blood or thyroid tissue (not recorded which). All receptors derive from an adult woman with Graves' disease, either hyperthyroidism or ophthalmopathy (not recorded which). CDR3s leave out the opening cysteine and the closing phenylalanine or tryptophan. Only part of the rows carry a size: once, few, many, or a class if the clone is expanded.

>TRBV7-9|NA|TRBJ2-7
ASSLGGLEQY
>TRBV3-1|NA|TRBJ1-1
ASSSVLQGHTEAF
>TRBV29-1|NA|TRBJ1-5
SVVTGDQPQH
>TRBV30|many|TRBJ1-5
AWRDREWNQPQH
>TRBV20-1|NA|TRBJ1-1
SAKEGAPNTEAF
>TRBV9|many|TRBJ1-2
ASSALRQGEGYT
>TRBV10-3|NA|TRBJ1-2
AISEMAEGGYT
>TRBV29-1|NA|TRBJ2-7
SVGAGLGRQY
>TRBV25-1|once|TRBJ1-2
ASSELVDYGYT
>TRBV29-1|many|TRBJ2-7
SARFRTGAYEQY
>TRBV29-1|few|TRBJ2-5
SVGRMQETQY
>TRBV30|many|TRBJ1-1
AWSTELNTEAF
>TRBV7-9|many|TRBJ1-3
ASSFLTTGNTIY
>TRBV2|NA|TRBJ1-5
ASGDRASNQPQH
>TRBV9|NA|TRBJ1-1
ASSEHISPNTEAF
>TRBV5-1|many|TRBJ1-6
ASSSGGGYSPLH
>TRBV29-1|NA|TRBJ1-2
SLEDRPSYGYT
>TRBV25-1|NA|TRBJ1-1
ASRKDRMDTEAF
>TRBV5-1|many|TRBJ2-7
ASSRKTDGSSYEQY
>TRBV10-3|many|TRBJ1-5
AISEGASNQPQH
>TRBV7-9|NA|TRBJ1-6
ASSEPGQGNNSPLH
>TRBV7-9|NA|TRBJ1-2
ASSQVVGQDYGYT